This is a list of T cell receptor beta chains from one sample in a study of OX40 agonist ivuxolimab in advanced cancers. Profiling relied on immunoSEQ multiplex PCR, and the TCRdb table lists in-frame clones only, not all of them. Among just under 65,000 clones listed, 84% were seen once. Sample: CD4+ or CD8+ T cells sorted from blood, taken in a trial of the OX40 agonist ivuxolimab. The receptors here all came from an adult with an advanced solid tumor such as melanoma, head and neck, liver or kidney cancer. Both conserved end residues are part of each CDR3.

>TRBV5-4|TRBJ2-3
CASSLVSGTGADTQYF
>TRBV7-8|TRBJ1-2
CASSHPQGLYGYTF
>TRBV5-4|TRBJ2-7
CASTPETGYEQYF
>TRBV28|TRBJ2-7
CASRGLAYEQYF
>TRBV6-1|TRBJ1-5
CASHKEQFQPQHF
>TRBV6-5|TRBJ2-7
CASSYLWDRGKQYF
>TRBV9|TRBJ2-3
CASSVRIFTDTQYF
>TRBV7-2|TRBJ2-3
CASSPVGTGGDTQYF
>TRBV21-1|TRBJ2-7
CASSHPRDSTKHYEQYF
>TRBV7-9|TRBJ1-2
CASSLEVPRTGRNYGYTF
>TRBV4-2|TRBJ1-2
CASSQGTGNYGYTF
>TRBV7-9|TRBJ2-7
CASSHAEGYEQYF
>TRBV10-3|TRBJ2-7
CATSAGTGGVQQYF
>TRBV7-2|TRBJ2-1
CASSLVSGRLNNEQFF
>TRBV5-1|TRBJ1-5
CASSLGRISNQPQHF
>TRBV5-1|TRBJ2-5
CASSLAAGAREQYF
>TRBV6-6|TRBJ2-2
CASRDLTNTGELFF
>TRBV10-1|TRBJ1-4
CAEEARPF
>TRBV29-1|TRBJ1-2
CSVEDTVMNYGYTF
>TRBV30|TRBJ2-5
CAWSGGGSGLQHF
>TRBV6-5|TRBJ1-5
CASSYSGSNNQPQHF
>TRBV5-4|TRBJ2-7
CASSLGDRYYEQYF
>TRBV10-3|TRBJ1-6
CASSQGFSYNSPLHF
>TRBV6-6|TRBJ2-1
CASNPDGYGSYNEQFF
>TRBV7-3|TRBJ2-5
CASSPEGGQETQYF
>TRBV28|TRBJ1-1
CASRSGVNTEAFF
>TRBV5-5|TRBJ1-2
CASSKRTGYSNYGYTF